What follows are 27 T cell receptor beta chains derived from one specimen sequenced in a study of blood T cell repertoires in COVID-19. Only in-frame clones appear in the TCRdb table, and some are missing; sequencing was by immunoSEQ multiplex PCR. The profile covers 150,000 to 200,000 clones, with 70% to 80% appearing a single time and approximately 7.7% taken by the ten largest. The sample was peripheral blood. All receptors come from a woman between 55 and 75 years old with COVID-19, enrolled during active disease.

This rearrangement joins TRBV19 to TRBJ1-2; 10 positions match TRBD1. J gave up 5 bases and V 5 bases, and 8 bases lay outside the gene matches. The CDR3 covers 15 residues. Germline loops: CDR1 LNHDA, CDR2 SQIVND (reference sequence). CDR3 region: CASSPGTGDWYGYTF. CDR3 sequence (DNA): TGTGCCAGTAGTCCTGGGACAGGGGATTGGTATGGCTACACCTTC.

The rearrangement uses TRBV23-1 and TRBJ1-2, with 8 nucleotides matching TRBD1. TRBV23-1 is an ORF for which the function is uncertain. The junction had 6 bases not matched to a gene; V was cut back by 3 bases and J by 6 bases. There are 14 residues in the CDR3. In nucleotides, the CDR3 is TGCGCCAGCAGTCACCCGGACAGGGTCGATGGCTACACCTTC. Translating gives CASSHPDRVDGYTF.

The count of this clone is one. This sample also contains other DNA sequences that code for the same CDR3. The J gene is TRBJ1-5, the V gene TRBV28; a weak D match, TRBD1 (5 bases). Germline V CDR1 and CDR2: MDHEN, SYDVKM. V shed 3 bases and J shed 1 base, with 7 bases lying between them. CDR3 length equals 14 residues. CDR3 sequence: CASSFAGSNQPQHF. The CDR3, as DNA: TGTGCCAGCAGTTTTGCAGGGAGCAATCAGCCCCAGCATTTT.

The chain has TRBV14 and TRBJ1-6; no clear D gene. CDR3 length: 16 amino acids. V gave up 0 bases and J gave up 6 bases, with 12 bases separating them. CDR1 and CDR2 from the germline V gene are SGHDN and FVKESK. CDR3 loop: CASSQDWGAGNSPLHF. The DNA for the CDR3 is TGTGCCAGCAGCCAAGATTGGGGTGCGGGTAATTCACCCCTCCACTTT.

The chain employs TRBV13 and TRBJ2-3; possible D gene TRBD2, 5 bases. This CDR3 spans 15 amino acids. Trimming took 5 bases from V and 0 from J, leaving 12 bases between them. Germline assignment: CDR1 PRHDT and CDR2 FYEKMQ (reference sequence). CDR3 nucleotide sequence: TGTGCCAGCAGCAAAGGCGGGTTAAGCACAGATACGCAGTATTTT. Protein sequence: CASSKGGLSTDTQYF.

The chain is built from TRBV6-1 and TRBJ1-3, with D hard to call. The CDR3 spans 14 residues. Germline CDR1 reads MNHNS; CDR2 reads SASEGT. Trimming pared 2 bases from V and 2 bases from J, leaving 7 bases between. The CDR3 DNA follows: TGTGCCAGCAGTGAAAATTCGGCTGGAAACACCATATATTTT. This encodes CASSENSAGNTIYF.

In this sample, this clone turned up many times. This chain joins TRBV5-4 and TRBJ2-5, with 8 bases fitting TRBD2. There are 15 residues in the CDR3. Per germline, CDR1 SGHNT and CDR2 YYREEE (reference sequence). The trim removed 0 bases at V and 4 bases at J, leaving 5 bases unmatched. CDR3 bases: TGTGCCAGCAGCTTGGGAAGGCGGGAGGTAGAGACCCAGTACTTC. Protein sequence: CASSLGRREVETQYF.

The chain recombines TRBV24-1 with TRBJ2-2; tentative D call: TRBD1 (6 bases). This CDR3 region has 17 residues. Germline CDR1 is KGHDR and CDR2 is SFDVKD. V was clipped by 0 bases and J by 1 base, with 11 bases between them. The DNA for the CDR3 is TGTGCCACCAGTGATTTGTCAGGGGCTGGGAACACCGGGGAGCTGTTTTTT. This sequence encodes CATSDLSGAGNTGELFF.

The rearrangement uses TRBV7-2 and TRBJ1-1; the D is unclear. Looked up from germline, CDR1 is SGHTA and CDR2 is FQGNSA. V lost 1 base, J lost 0 bases, and 9 bases lay in between. This CDR3 is 15 amino acids long. The CDR3 DNA is TGTGCCAGCAGCTTAGAAGGACTCTTGAACACTGAAGCTTTCTTT. The encoded protein is CASSLEGLLNTEAFF. Based on the CDR3 plus reference TRBV7-2 and TRBJ1-1, the full variable domain is GAGVSQSPSNKVTEKGKDVELRCDPISGHTALYWYRQSLGQGLEFLIYFQGNSAPDKSGLPSDRFSAERTGGSVSTLTIQRTQQEDSAVYLCASSLEGLLNTEAFFGQGTRLTVV.

This rearrangement joins TRBV14 to TRBJ2-1; 14 bases agree with TRBD2. V shed 3 bases and J 7 bases; nucleotides not matched to a gene: 11. CDR1 and CDR2 (germline): SGHDN, FVKESK. CDR3 length: 18 residues. CDR3 amino acids: CASSQLAGTSGRGNEQFF. CDR3 coding DNA: TGTGCCAGCAGCCAGCTTGCCGGGACTAGCGGGAGAGGGAATGAGCAGTTCTTC. The full variable domain, in which reference TRBV14 and TRBJ2-1 provide the parts outside the CDR3, is EAGVTQFPSHSVIEKGQTVTLRCDPISGHDNLYWYRRVMGKEIKFLLHFVKESKQDESGMPNNRFLAERTGGTYSTLKVQPAELEDSGVYFCASSQLAGTSGRGNEQFFGPGTRLTVL.

The J gene is TRBJ2-2, the V gene TRBV19, with D hard to call. The V end lost 5 bases, the J end lost 0 bases, and 10 bases lay between the germline ends. Germline assignment: CDR1 LNHDA and CDR2 SQIVND (reference sequence). The CDR3 covers 15 residues. CDR3 DNA: TGTGCCAGTAGTGTTCGAAACTCGAACACCGGGGAGCTGTTTTTT. Its protein product is CASSVRNSNTGELFF.

CDR3 DNA: TGCGCCAGCAGCCCCCAGGTGAACACTGAAGCTTTCTTT. Its translation: CASSPQVNTEAFF. The chain employs TRBV5-1 and TRBJ1-1; D is uncertain. The CDR3 has 13 residues. Germline V gene data show CDR1 as SGHRS and CDR2 as YFSETQ. V lost 4 bases and J lost 0, with 7 bases in between.

Only one count was recorded for this clone. The chain links TRBV5-1 to TRBJ2-3; the match to TRBD2 covers 15 bases. The V segment lost 3 bases and the J segment 8 bases; nucleotides outside the gene matches: 13. The CDR3 totals 18 residues. The germline gives CDR1 SGHRS, CDR2 YFSETQ. The CDR3 spells CASSYGLAGGRLTGTQYF. CDR3 coding DNA: TGCGCCAGCAGCTACGGACTAGCGGGAGGGCGGTTAACGGGTACGCAGTATTTT.

This clone was seen ten or more times. The chain carries TRBV3-1 (or the pseudogene TRBV3-2) and TRBJ2-1, with a possible D match to TRBD1 (6 bases). V shed 6 bases and J shed 4 bases, with 19 bases lying between them. The length of the CDR3 is 16 residues. Germline values: CDR1 LGHDT, CDR2 YNNKEL (reference sequence). The DNA of the CDR3 is TGTGCCAGCAGGAGAGGCGCAGGGGCGCGATACAATGAGCAGTTCTTC. This gives the protein CASRRGAGARYNEQFF.

CDR3 DNA sequence: TGTGCCAGCAGCCAAGCAAGCGGACGGTCTTGGGAAGCTTTCTTT. This gives the protein CASSQASGRSWEAFF. The V gene is TRBV3-1 (or the pseudogene TRBV3-2), the J gene TRBJ1-1; the D is unclear. This CDR3 is 15 amino acids long. V dropped 1 base and J dropped 8 bases, with 17 bases sitting between them. Per germline, CDR1 LGHDT and CDR2 YNNKEL (reference sequence).

The J gene is TRBJ2-3, the V gene TRBV19; perhaps TRBD1 as D (5 bases). Germline assignment: CDR1 LNHDA and CDR2 SQIVND (reference sequence). The CDR3 has 14 residues. The V gene lost 1 base and the J gene lost 3 bases, with 8 bases spanning the gap. The CDR3 region is CASSIVRGTDTQYF. CDR3 DNA: TGTGCCAGTAGTATAGTAAGGGGAACAGATACGCAGTATTTT. Full variable domain (outside the CDR3, taken from reference TRBV19 and TRBJ2-3): DGGITQSPKYLFRKEGQNVTLSCEQNLNHDAMYWYRQDPGQGLRLIYYSQIVNDFQKGDIAEGYSVSREKKESFPLTVTSAQKNPTAFYLCASSIVRGTDTQYFGPGTRLTVL.

This clone has just a few counts. The chain carries TRBV6-5 and TRBJ2-1; TRBD2 agrees at 7 bases. CDR3 length equals 15 residues. Germline-derived CDR1 and CDR2 are MNHEY and SVGAGI. V trimming: 5 bases; J trimming: 6 bases; junction bases outside the gene matches: 10. DNA of the CDR3: TGTGCCAGCAGTCGACCGGCGGGAGTTGGCAATGAGCAGTTCTTC. It specifies CASSRPAGVGNEQFF.

This clone is a singleton in its sample. This chain joins TRBV19 and TRBJ1-2; no clear D gene. The CDR3 totals 13 residues. Germline-derived CDR1 and CDR2 are LNHDA and SQIVND (reference sequence). V was clipped by 7 bases and J by 4 bases, with 13 bases between them. The CDR3 region is CASIGRRFYGYTF. Written as DNA, the CDR3 is TGTGCCAGTATAGGCAGGAGGTTCTATGGCTACACCTTC.

V gene TRBV7-8 combines with J gene TRBJ2-3; D remains ambiguous. Per the germline V gene, CDR1 is SGHVS and CDR2 is FQNEAQ. The CDR3 is 14 residues long. Trimming pared 5 bases from V and 0 bases from J, leaving 9 bases between. The CDR3 loop is CASSLTPSTDTQYF. The CDR3 coding sequence is TGTGCCAGCAGCCTAACTCCTAGCACAGATACGCAGTATTTT. Filled out from reference TRBV7-8 and TRBJ2-3, the complete variable domain reads GAGVSQSPRYKVAKRGQDVALRCDPISGHVSLFWYQQALGQGPEFLTYFQNEAQLDKSGLPSDRFFAERPEGSVSTLKIQRTQQEDSAVYLCASSLTPSTDTQYFGPGTRLTVL.

This chain links TRBV25-1 with TRBJ2-1, with 9 bases matching TRBD2. Trimming took 4 bases from V and 2 from J; bases not matched to a gene: 0. The germline CDR1 and CDR2 sequences are MGHDK and SYGVNS. The CDR3 sequence is 14 residues long. The CDR3 DNA reads TGTGCCAGCAGTGCTAGCGGGACCTACAATGAGCAGTTCTTC. It translates to CASSASGTYNEQFF.

This chain joins TRBV27 and TRBJ1-4, with 7 bases that match TRBD1. V lost 3 bases and J lost 8; bases outside the gene matches: 6. Germline V gene data show CDR1 as MNHEY and CDR2 as SMNVEV (reference sequence). The CDR3 is 14 amino acids. The CDR3 protein is CASSFTGVEEKLFF. Written as DNA, the CDR3 is TGTGCCAGCAGTTTCACAGGGGTGGAGGAAAAACTGTTTTTT.

The rearrangement joins TRBV19 to TRBJ1-2; D is uncertain. The CDR3 consists of 14 residues. Trimming removed 5 bases from V and 6 bases from J, with 16 bases in between. Germline V CDR1 and CDR2: LNHDA, SQIVND (reference sequence). CDR3 nucleotides: TGTGCCAGTAGTGCGATGAGCCGGGAACATGGCTACACCTTC. Its protein product is CASSAMSREHGYTF.

The chain is built from TRBV5-1 and TRBJ2-3; 15 nucleotides match TRBD2. The CDR3 loop spans 17 amino acids. After removal of 4 bases from V and 4 bases from J, the junction contained 7 bases not matched to a gene. Germline CDR1 is SGHRS and CDR2 is YFSETQ. CDR3 loop: CASSPGLAGGWADTQYF. CDR3 bases: TGCGCCAGCAGCCCGGGACTAGCGGGGGGATGGGCAGATACGCAGTATTTT.

This chain links TRBV16 with TRBJ2-2; D gene uncertain. V gave up 2 bases and J gave up 5 bases, with 9 bases separating them. Germline CDR1 KGHSY, CDR2 FQNENV. The CDR3 runs 14 residues. The CDR3 spells CASSQGRTTGELFF. The CDR3 DNA follows: TGTGCCAGCAGCCAAGGGCGAACGACCGGGGAGCTGTTTTTT.

The rearrangement joins TRBV7-8 to TRBJ1-1; D might be TRBD1 (5 bases). The CDR3 is made up of 15 amino acids. The germline V gene has CDR1 SGHVS and CDR2 FQNEAQ. V was clipped by 5 bases and J by 6 bases, with 19 bases between them. In DNA form, the CDR3 reads TGTGCCAGCAGCGCCCTACAGGTTCCCCTCGCTGAAGCTTTCTTT. Translated, it gives CASSALQVPLAEAFF.

V gene TRBV29-1 combines with J gene TRBJ1-2, with 7 bases that match TRBD1. The junction had 6 bases not matched to a gene; V was cut back by 6 bases and J by 8 bases. From germline, CDR1 is SQVTM and CDR2 ANQGSEA. The CDR3 covers 11 residues. The CDR3 protein is CSVGDREGYTF. DNA of the CDR3: TGCAGCGTCGGAGACAGGGAAGGCTACACCTTC.

This rearrangement joins TRBV7-9 to TRBJ1-6; D may be TRBD1 (5 bases). CDR1 SEHNR and CDR2 FQNEAQ come from the germline V gene (reference sequence). This CDR3 has 14 amino acids. Trimming took 3 bases from V and 10 from J, leaving 13 bases between them. CDR3 loop: CASSLGGSTSPLHF. The DNA for the CDR3 is TGTGCCAGCAGCTTGGGGGGGAGTACGTCACCCCTCCACTTT.